This TCR beta chain was captured by sequencing in a study of human T cells and chemical hapten exposure. This clonotype turned up a few times. MiXCR, applied by TCRdb to the RACE reads, yields one record per CDR3 protein. The data show over 100,000 distinct CDR3 sequences, with less than 10% seen just once and approximately 3% held by the top ten. The CDR3 runs to 13 residues. Germline CDR1 is MDHEN and CDR2 is SYDVKM. The V end was cut by 4 bases, the J end by 3 bases, with 9 bases between. Specified time point: patch test 2, 6 weeks after DPC sensitization. The treatment denotes: therapeutic diphenylcyclopropenone sensitization with weekly scalp DPC.

The sequence was collected from a woman between 40 and 55 years old with alopecia areata. Some clones in this sample may be carry-over from other donors' samples. The chain carries TRBV28 and TRBJ1-1; D remains ambiguous. The material was whole blood, obtained in connection with sensitization to the hapten diphenylcyclopropenone (DPC). CDR3: CASSSQVHTEAFF. The CDR3 bases are TGTGCCAGCAGTTCGCAGGTTCACACTGAAGCTTTCTTT.